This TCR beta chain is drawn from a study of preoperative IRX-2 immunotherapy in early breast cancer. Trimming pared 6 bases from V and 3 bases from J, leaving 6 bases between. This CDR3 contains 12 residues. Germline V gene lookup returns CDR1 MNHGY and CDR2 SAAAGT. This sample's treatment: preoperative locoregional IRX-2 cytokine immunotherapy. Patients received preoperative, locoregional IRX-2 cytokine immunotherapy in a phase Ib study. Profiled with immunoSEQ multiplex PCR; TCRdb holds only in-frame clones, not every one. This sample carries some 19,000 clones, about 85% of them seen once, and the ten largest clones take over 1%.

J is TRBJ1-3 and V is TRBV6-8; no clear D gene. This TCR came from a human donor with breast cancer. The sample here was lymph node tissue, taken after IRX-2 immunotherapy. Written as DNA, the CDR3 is TGTGCCAGCAGGCGCCTTGGAAACACCATATATTTT. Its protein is CASRRLGNTIYF.